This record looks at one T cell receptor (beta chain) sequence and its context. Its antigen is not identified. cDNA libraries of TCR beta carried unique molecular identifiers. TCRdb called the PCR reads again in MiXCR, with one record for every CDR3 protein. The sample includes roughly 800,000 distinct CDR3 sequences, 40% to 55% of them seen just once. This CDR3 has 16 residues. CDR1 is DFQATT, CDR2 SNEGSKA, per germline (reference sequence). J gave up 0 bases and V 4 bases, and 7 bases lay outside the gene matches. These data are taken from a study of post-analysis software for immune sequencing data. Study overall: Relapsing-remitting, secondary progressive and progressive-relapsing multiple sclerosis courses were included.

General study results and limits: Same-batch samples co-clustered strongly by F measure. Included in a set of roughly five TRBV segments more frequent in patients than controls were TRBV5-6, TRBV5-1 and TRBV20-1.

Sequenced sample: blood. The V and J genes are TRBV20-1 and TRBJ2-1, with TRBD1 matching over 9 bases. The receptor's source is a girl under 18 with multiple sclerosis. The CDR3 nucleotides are TGCAGTGCTAAGGGGACAGGGATTAGCTCCTACAATGAGCAGTTCTTC. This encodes CSAKGTGISSYNEQFF.